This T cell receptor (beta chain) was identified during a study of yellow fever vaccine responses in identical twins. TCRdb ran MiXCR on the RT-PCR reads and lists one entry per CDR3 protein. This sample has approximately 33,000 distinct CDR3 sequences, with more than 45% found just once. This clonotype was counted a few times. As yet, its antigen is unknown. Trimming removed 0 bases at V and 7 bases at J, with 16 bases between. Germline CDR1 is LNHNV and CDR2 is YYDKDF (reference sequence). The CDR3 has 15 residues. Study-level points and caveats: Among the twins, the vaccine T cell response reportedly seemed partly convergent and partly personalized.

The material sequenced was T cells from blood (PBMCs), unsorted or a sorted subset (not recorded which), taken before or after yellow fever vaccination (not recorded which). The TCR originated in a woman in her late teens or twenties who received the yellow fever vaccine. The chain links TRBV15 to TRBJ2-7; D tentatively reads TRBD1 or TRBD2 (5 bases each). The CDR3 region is CATSRELGVTWEQYV. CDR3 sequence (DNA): TGTGCCACCAGCAGAGAACTAGGGGTAACTTGGGAGCAGTACGTC.